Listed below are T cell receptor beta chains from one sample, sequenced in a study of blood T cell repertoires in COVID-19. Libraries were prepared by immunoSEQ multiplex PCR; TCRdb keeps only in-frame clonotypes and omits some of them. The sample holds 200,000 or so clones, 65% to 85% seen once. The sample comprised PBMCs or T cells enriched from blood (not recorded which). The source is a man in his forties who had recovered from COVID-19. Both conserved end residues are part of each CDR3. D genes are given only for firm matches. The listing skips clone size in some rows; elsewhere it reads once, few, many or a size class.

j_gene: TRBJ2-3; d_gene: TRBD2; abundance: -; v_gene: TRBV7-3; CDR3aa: CASSPGLAGGRSDTQYF; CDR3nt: TGTGCCAGCAGCCCAGGACTAGCGGGGGGTCGGTCAGATACGCAGTATTTT
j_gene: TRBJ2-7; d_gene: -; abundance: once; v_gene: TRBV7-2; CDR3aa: CASSLGMAPAEQYF; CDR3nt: TGTGCCAGCAGCTTAGGTATGGCCCCTGCCGAGCAGTACTTC
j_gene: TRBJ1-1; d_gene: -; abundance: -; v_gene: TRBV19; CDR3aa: CASSIRQENTEAFF; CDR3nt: TGTGCCAGTAGTATTCGACAGGAGAACACTGAAGCTTTCTTT
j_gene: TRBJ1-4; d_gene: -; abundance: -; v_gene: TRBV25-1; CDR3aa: CASKQWGRGDEKLFF; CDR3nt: TGTGCCAGCAAGCAGTGGGGCAGGGGAGATGAAAAACTGTTTTTT
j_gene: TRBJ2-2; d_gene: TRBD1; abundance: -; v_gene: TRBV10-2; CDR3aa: CASSEQGARTGELFF; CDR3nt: TGCGCCAGCAGTGAACAGGGGGCGCGGACCGGGGAGCTGTTTTTT
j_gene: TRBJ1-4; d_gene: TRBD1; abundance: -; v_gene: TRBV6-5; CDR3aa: CASGRGLDSEKLFF; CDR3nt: TGTGCCAGCGGTAGGGGGCTTGACTCCGAAAAACTGTTTTTT
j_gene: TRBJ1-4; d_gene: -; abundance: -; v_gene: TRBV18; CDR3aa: CASSPDREKLFF; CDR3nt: TGTGCCAGCTCACCGGACAGAGAAAAACTGTTTTTT
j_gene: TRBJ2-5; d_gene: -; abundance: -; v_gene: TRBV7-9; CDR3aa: CASSFGWDTQETQYF; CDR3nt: TGTGCCAGCAGCTTCGGGTGGGACACCCAAGAGACCCAGTACTTC
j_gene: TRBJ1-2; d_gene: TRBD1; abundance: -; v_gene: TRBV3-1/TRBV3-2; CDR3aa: CASRQRGDRVTYGYTF; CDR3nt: TGTGCCAGCAGACAAAGGGGGGACAGGGTAACCTATGGCTACACCTTC
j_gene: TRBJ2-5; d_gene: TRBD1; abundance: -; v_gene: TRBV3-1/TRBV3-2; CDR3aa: CASSLLRRTGFQETQYF; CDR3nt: TGTGCCAGCAGTCTCCTTCGACGGACAGGGTTCCAAGAGACCCAGTACTTC
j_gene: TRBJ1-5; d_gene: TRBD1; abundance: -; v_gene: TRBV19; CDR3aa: CASRGRGDRGYQPQHF; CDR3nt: TGTGCCAGTAGGGGCAGGGGGGACAGGGGTTATCAGCCCCAGCATTTT
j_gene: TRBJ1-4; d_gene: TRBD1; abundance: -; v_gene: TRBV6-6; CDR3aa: CASSRSPGQGTNEKLFF; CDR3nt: TGTGCCAGCAGTCGATCTCCGGGACAGGGGACTAATGAAAAACTGTTTTTT
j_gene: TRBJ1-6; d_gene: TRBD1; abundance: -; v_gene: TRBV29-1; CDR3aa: CSVLDRGENSPLHF; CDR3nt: TGCAGCGTCCTTGACAGGGGCGAGAATTCACCCCTCCACTTT
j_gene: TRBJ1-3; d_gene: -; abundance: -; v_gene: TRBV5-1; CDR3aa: CASSFGASGDTIYF; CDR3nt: TGCGCCAGCAGCTTTGGGGCATCAGGCGACACCATATATTTT
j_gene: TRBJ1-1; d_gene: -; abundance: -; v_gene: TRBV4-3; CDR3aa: CASSQDLRGNTEAFF; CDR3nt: TGCGCCAGCAGCCAAGATCTACGGGGGAACACTGAAGCTTTCTTT
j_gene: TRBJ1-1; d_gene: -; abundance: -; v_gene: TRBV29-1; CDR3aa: CSVTIMNTEAFF; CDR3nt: TGCAGCGTCACAATCATGAACACTGAAGCTTTCTTT
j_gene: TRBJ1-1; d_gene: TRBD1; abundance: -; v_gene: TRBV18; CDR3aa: CASSINAGTGTADGAFF; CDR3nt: TGTGCCAGCTCGATTAACGCCGGGACAGGGACTGCGGATGGAGCTTTCTTT
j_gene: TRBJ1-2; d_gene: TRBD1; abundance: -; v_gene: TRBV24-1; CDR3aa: CATSDSGTGRRYTF; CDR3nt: TGTGCCACCAGTGATTCGGGGACAGGGAGACGCTACACCTTC
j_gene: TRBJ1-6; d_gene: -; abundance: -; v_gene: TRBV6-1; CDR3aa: CASSEIWGLSSPLHF; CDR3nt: TGTGCCAGCAGTGAAATCTGGGGGCTAAGCTCACCCCTCCACTTT
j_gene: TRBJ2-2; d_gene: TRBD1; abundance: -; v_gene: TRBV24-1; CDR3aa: CATSDPRGTGELFF; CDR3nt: TGTGCCACCAGTGACCCCAGGGGGACCGGGGAGCTGTTTTTT
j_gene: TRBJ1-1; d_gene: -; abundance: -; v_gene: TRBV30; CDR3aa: CAWSRDTNTEAFF; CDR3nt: TGTGCCTGGAGTCGTGACACGAACACTGAAGCTTTCTTT
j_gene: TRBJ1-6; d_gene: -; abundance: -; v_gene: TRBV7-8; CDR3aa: CASSLSGTGGSPLHF; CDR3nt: TGTGCCAGCAGCTTATCTGGGACGGGGGGTTCACCCCTCCACTTT
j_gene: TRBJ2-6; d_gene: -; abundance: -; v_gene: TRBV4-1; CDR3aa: CASSQDPAGRTHFSGANVLTF; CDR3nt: TGCGCCAGCAGCCAAGACCCTGCGGGACGCACCCACTTCTCTGGGGCCAACGTCCTGACTTTC
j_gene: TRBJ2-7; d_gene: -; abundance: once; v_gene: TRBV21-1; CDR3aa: CASSKVADRSEQYF; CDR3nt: TGTGCCAGCAGCAAAGTAGCGGACAGGAGCGAGCAGTACTTC
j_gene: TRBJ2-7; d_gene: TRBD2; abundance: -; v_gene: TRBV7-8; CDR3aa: CASSISGGVSYEQYF; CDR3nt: TGTGCCAGCAGCATTAGCGGGGGTGTATCCTACGAGCAGTACTTC
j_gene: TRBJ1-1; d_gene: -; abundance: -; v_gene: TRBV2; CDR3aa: CASSVQNMNTEAFF; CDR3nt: TGTGCCAGCAGTGTCCAGAACATGAACACTGAAGCTTTCTTT
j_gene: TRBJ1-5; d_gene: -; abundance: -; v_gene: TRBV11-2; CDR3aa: CASSPLPDSHQHF; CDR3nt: TGTGCCAGCAGCCCATTACCGGACAGCCACCAGCATTTT
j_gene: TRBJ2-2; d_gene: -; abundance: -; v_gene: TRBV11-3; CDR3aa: CASSLGRQEYTGELFF; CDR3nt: TGTGCCAGCAGCTTAGGGAGACAGGAATATACCGGGGAGCTGTTTTTT
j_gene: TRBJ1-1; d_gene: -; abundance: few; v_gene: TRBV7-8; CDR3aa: CASSLRTGTHLEAFF; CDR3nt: TGTGCCAGCAGCTTACGTACAGGAACTCACCTTGAAGCTTTCTTT
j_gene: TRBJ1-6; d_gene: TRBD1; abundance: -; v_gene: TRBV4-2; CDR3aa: CASSPSGGYNSPLHF; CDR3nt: TGTGCCAGCAGCCCCTCAGGGGGTTATAATTCACCCCTCCACTTT
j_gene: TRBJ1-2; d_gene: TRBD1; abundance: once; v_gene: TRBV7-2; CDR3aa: CASSSVPGQGDYGYTF; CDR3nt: TGTGCCAGCAGCTCGGTTCCGGGACAGGGGGACTATGGCTACACCTTC
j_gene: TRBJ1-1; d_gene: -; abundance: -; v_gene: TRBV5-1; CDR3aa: CASSLAAGGTEAFF; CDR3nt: TGCGCCAGCAGCTTGGCCGCCGGGGGAACTGAAGCTTTCTTT
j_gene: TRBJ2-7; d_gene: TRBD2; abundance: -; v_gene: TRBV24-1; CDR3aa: CATGGGNSYEQYF; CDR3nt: TGTGCCACCGGGGGGGGGAACTCCTACGAGCAGTACTTC
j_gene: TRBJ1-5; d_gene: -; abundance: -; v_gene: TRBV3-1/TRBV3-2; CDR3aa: CASSQGGYQPQHF; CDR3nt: TGTGCCAGCAGCCAAGGCGGATATCAGCCCCAGCATTTT
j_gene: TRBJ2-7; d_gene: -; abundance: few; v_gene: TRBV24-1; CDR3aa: CATSGLDTPHEQYF; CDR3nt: TGTGCCACCAGTGGTCTCGACACCCCCCACGAGCAGTACTTC
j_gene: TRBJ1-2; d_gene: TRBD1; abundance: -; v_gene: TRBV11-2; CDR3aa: CASSFRDRDIPYDGYTF; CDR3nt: TGTGCCAGCAGCTTCCGGGACAGGGACATTCCGTACGATGGCTACACCTTC
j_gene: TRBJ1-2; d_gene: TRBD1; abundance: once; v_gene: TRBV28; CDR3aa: CASKRTGTNYGYTF; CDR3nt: TGTGCCAGCAAACGGACAGGAACCAACTATGGCTACACCTTC
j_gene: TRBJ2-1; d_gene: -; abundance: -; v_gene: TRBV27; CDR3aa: CASRQVGAYNEQFF; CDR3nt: TGTGCCAGCAGACAGGTAGGGGCCTACAATGAGCAGTTCTTC
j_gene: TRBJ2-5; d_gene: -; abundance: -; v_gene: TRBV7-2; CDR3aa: CASSLAPWGSQETQYF; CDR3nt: TGTGCCAGCAGCTTAGCCCCCTGGGGCAGCCAAGAGACCCAGTACTTC
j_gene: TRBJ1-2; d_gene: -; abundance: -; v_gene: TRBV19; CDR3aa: CASSMGLQRGYTF; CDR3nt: TGTGCCAGTAGTATGGGGCTTCAGAGAGGCTACACCTTC
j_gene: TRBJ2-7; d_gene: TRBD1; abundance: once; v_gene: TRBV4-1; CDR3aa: CASSPIQGTPSYEQYF; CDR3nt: TGCGCCAGCAGCCCCATACAGGGGACACCTTCCTACGAGCAGTACTTC
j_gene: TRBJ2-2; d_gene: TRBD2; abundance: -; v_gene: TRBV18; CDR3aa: CASSPRLGGANTGELFF; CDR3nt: TGTGCCAGCTCACCACGTCTCGGGGGGGCGAACACCGGGGAGCTGTTTTTT
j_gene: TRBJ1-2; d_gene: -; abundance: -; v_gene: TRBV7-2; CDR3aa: CASSLGMGQNRGYTF; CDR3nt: TGTGCCAGCAGCTTAGGTATGGGGCAGAATCGAGGCTACACCTTC
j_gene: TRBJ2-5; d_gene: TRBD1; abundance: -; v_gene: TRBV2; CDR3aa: CASSDLVWDSRQETQYF; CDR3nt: TGTGCCAGCAGTGATTTAGTTTGGGACAGTCGTCAAGAGACCCAGTACTTC
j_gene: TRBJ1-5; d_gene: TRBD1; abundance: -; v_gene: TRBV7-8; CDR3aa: CASSLARDRNNQPQHF; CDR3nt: TGTGCCAGCAGCTTAGCCCGGGACAGGAACAATCAGCCCCAGCATTTT